The rows below give T cell receptor beta chains drawn from one sample of a study of T cell responses to AZD1222 COVID-19 vaccine. The protocol was immunoSEQ multiplex PCR, while the TCRdb copy is restricted to in-frame clones and leaves out a portion. The sample consists of fewer than 110,000 clones, about 93% of them appearing once. The specimen comprised peripheral blood, sampled 28 days after the second AZD1222 dose. These receptor sequences come from an adult who received the AZD1222 COVID-19 vaccine. CDR3s include the opening cysteine and the closing phenylalanine or tryptophan. A D gene is named only where the DNA matches it firmly. Rows give clone size only sometimes, using once, few, many, or a class for an expanded clone.

size: -; J: TRBJ1-1; V: TRBV6-5; D: -; DNA: TGTGCCAGCAGTCTACAGCGTGCCATGAACACTGAAGCTTTCTTT; CDR3: CASSLQRAMNTEAFF
size: -; J: TRBJ2-2; V: TRBV30; D: TRBD1; DNA: TGTGCCTGGAGTCCCGGGACAGGGTTGACCGGGGAGCTGTTTTTT; CDR3: CAWSPGTGLTGELFF
size: -; J: TRBJ2-7; V: TRBV13; D: TRBD2; DNA: TGTGCCAGCAGCTTTGGAGGGAGGGCTTACGAGCAGTACTTC; CDR3: CASSFGGRAYEQYF
size: -; J: TRBJ2-2; V: TRBV6-2/TRBV6-3; D: -; DNA: TGTGCCAGCAGCCTCCCGGGCGACACCGGGGAGCTGTTTTTT; CDR3: CASSLPGDTGELFF
size: once; J: TRBJ1-2; V: TRBV19; D: -; DNA: TGTGCCAGTAGTACACAGCCCTATGGCTACACCTTC; CDR3: CASSTQPYGYTF
size: -; J: TRBJ2-3; V: TRBV5-1; D: -; DNA: TGCGCCAGCAGCATAAATCCCCGAACAGATACGCAGTATTTT; CDR3: CASSINPRTDTQYF
size: -; J: TRBJ2-2; V: TRBV11-2; D: -; DNA: TGTGCCAGCAGCTCCACCGGGGAGCTGTTTTTT; CDR3: CASSSTGELFF
size: -; J: TRBJ2-2; V: TRBV6-5; D: -; DNA: TGTGCCAGTGCCGCCAACAGACGGGACACCGGGGAGCTGTTTTTT; CDR3: CASAANRRDTGELFF
size: few; J: TRBJ1-1; V: TRBV6-5; D: TRBD1; DNA: TGTGCCAGCAGCCCAGGGGGGAAGAACACTGAAGCTTTCTTT; CDR3: CASSPGGKNTEAFF
size: -; J: TRBJ2-1; V: TRBV9; D: -; DNA: TGTGCCAGCAGCAGCCCAGCCAATGAGCAGTTCTTC; CDR3: CASSSPANEQFF
size: -; J: TRBJ1-6; V: TRBV5-8; D: -; DNA: TGTGCCAGCAGCTTGGGAAGGACAGATAATTCACCCCTCCACTTT; CDR3: CASSLGRTDNSPLHF
size: -; J: TRBJ2-7; V: TRBV4-1; D: -; DNA: TGCGCCAGCAGCCAAGCGTGGCTAGGGGAGCAGTACTTC; CDR3: CASSQAWLGEQYF
size: -; J: TRBJ2-3; V: TRBV13; D: -; DNA: TGTGCCAGCAGCTTAGGCAGGGATACGCAGTATTTT; CDR3: CASSLGRDTQYF
size: -; J: TRBJ2-3; V: TRBV21-1; D: -; DNA: TGTGCCAGCAGCAAAAAAGTGGGAGCTAGCACAGATACGCAGTATTTT; CDR3: CASSKKVGASTDTQYF
size: -; J: TRBJ2-2; V: TRBV5-1; D: -; DNA: TGCGCCAGCAGAGGTATCCCGGGACAGCAATTCACCCGGGCGGGGTCCGGGGAGCTGTTTTTT; CDR3: CASRGIPGQQFTRAGSGELFF
size: -; J: TRBJ1-1; V: TRBV6-1; D: -; DNA: TGTGCCAGCAGTGAAGGGCAGGGGAACACTGAAGCTTTCTTT; CDR3: CASSEGQGNTEAFF
size: -; J: TRBJ1-6; V: TRBV5-6; D: TRBD1; DNA: TGTGCCAGCAGCGTTCGGACAGGTAGCTCCTATAATTCACCCCTCCACTTT; CDR3: CASSVRTGSSYNSPLHF
size: -; J: TRBJ1-2; V: TRBV18; D: -; DNA: TGTGCCAGCTCACCAGGGGGGTCTACCTTTAACTATGGCTACACCTTC; CDR3: CASSPGGSTFNYGYTF
size: -; J: TRBJ2-2; V: TRBV5-1; D: -; DNA: TGCGCCAGCAGCAAAACTAGGGCCGGGGAGCTGTTTTTT; CDR3: CASSKTRAGELFF
size: -; J: TRBJ1-6; V: TRBV15; D: -; DNA: TGTGCCACCAGCAGAGCAGGGGCTGGTTCACCCCTCCACTTT; CDR3: CATSRAGAGSPLHF
size: -; J: TRBJ2-3; V: TRBV23-1; D: TRBD2; DNA: TGCGCCAGCAGTCAATCCCCAAGCGGGGACACAGATACGCAGTATTTT; CDR3: CASSQSPSGDTDTQYF
size: -; J: TRBJ2-7; V: TRBV6-1; D: -; DNA: TGTGCCAGCAGTGAAGGGACTGAGGGCTACGAGCAGTACTTC; CDR3: CASSEGTEGYEQYF
size: -; J: TRBJ2-2; V: TRBV19; D: -; DNA: TGTGCCAGTAGTAGGGGACGGTTCACCGGGGAGCTGTTTTTT; CDR3: CASSRGRFTGELFF
size: once; J: TRBJ2-1; V: TRBV4-2; D: TRBD2; DNA: TGTGCCAGCAGCCGTACTAGCGGGGGGGCCTCCAATGAGCAGTTCTTC; CDR3: CASSRTSGGASNEQFF
size: -; J: TRBJ1-3; V: TRBV2; D: TRBD1; DNA: TGTGCCAGCATGGGACAGGGACGCAACACCATATATTTT; CDR3: CASMGQGRNTIYF
size: -; J: TRBJ1-6; V: TRBV10-2; D: -; DNA: TGCGCCAGCAAGCCGGGACCGAGCAATTCACCCCTCCACTTT; CDR3: CASKPGPSNSPLHF
size: -; J: TRBJ2-1; V: TRBV12-5; D: -; DNA: TGTGCTAGTGGTTTGTGGGACCCCGACAATGAGCAGTTCTTC; CDR3: CASGLWDPDNEQFF